One and the same sample provided the 30 T cell receptor beta chains below, sequenced in a study of breast tumors, draining lymph nodes, adjacent tissues. Samples came from axillary lymph nodes draining the breast cancer. TCRdb called the multiplex PCR reads again in MiXCR, with one record for every CDR3 protein. The table lists 200,000 to 300,000 distinct CDR3 sequences, roughly 31% of them singletons. Sequenced: axillary lymph node tissue. The receptors derive from a female donor with breast cancer. Some clones in this sample may be carry-over from other donors' samples.

The V and J genes are TRBV12-5 and TRBJ2-7; D gene unclear. CDR3 length equals 13 residues. Germline V CDR1 and CDR2: LGHNT, FRNRAP. V was cut by 3 bases and J by 1 base, with 7 bases left in between. The CDR3 DNA reads as TGTGCTAGTGGTTTCCCGGAGTCCTACGAGCAGTACTTC. Amino acids: CASGFPESYEQYF.

This clonotype was seen at least ten times. Written as DNA, the CDR3 is TGTGCCACCAGTGATAGTGGCGGGAGACGAGGAGATACGCAGTATTTT. Amino acid sequence: CATSDSGGRRGDTQYF. V usage is TRBV24-1 and J usage is TRBJ2-3, with 7 bases fitting TRBD2. Trimming took 3 bases from V and 5 from J; bases not matched to a gene: 10. Germline loops: CDR1 KGHDR, CDR2 SFDVKD. The CDR3 runs to 16 residues.

The sample holds one count of this clonotype. V usage is TRBV19 and J usage is TRBJ2-2; 12 bases agree with TRBD2. Germline CDR1 LNHDA, CDR2 SQIVND (reference sequence). The CDR3 has 16 residues. The junction had 4 bases not matched to a gene; V was cut back by 3 bases and J by 5 bases. CDR3 bases: TGTGCCAGTAGTATGTCGCTAGCGGGAGGGACCGGGGAGCTGTTTTTT. Residues: CASSMSLAGGTGELFF.

This chain joins TRBV30 and TRBJ2-7, with 7 bases matching TRBD1. The CDR3 length is 17 residues. V gave up 3 bases and J gave up 0 bases; unmatched junction bases: 14. Germline loops: CDR1 GTSNPN, CDR2 SVGIG (reference sequence). The DNA for the CDR3 is TGTGCCTGGAGAGCCGGACAGGTTGATCCCTACTCCTACGAGCAGTACTTC. Protein: CAWRAGQVDPYSYEQYF.

This clonotype was seen just once. This may stem from a read error, because a much larger clone lies one nucleotide away. CDR3 DNA: TGTGCCAGCAGCCGATCTCTAGCGGGAGGGCAAGGGACCCAGTACTTC. Translating it yields CASSRSLAGGQGTQYF. This rearrangement joins TRBV7-9 to TRBJ2-5, with 12 bases aligning to TRBD2. CDR3 length: 16 amino acids. Germline CDR1 is SEHNR and CDR2 is FQNEAQ (reference sequence). Full variable domain (remainder filled in from reference TRBV7-9 and TRBJ2-5): DTGVSQNPRHKITKRGQNVTFRCDPISEHNRLYWYRQTLGQGPEFLTYFQNEAQLEKSRLLSDRFSAERPKGSFSTLEIQRTEQGDSAMYLCASSRSLAGGQGTQYFGPGTRLLVL.

This clonotype has only one observation. Possible read error: a much larger clone is one base away. The V call is TRBV5-1, the J call TRBJ2-3, with TRBD2 matching over 11 bases. V was clipped by 3 bases and J by 6 bases; unmatched bases: 6. Germline V gene data show CDR1 as SGHRS and CDR2 as YFSETQ. The CDR3 runs 15 residues. In DNA form, the CDR3 reads TGCGCCAGCAGCTCGGTAGCGGGAGGGCAGGATACGCAGTATTTT. It is translated as CASSSVAGGQDTQYF. Full variable domain (rest looked up from reference TRBV5-1 and TRBJ2-3): KAGVTQTPRYLIKTRGQQVTLSCSPISGHRSVSWYQQTPGQGLQFLFEYFSETQRNKGNFPGRFSGRQFSNSRSEMNVSTLELGDSALYLCASSSVAGGQDTQYFGPGTRLTVL.

Comments on this clonotype: This clone may be a read error of a much larger clone one base away. This chain uses TRBV20-1 with TRBJ2-1, with 9 nucleotides matching TRBD2. Germline CDR1 and CDR2: DFQATT and SNEGSKA (reference sequence). V lost 0 bases and J lost 12; bases outside the gene matches: 27. The CDR3 totals 20 residues. CDR3 residues: CSARDPWGRAGGPPSSVQFF. CDR3 nucleotides: TGCAGTGCTAGAGATCCCTGGGGGCGAGCGGGAGGCCCCCCGTCGAGTGTGCAGTTCTTC.

Concerning this clonotype: An end of the junction differs from the germline gene, which may be a read error. The V call is TRBV4-1, the J call TRBJ1-6, with a weak D call TRBD1 (5 bases). The CDR3 runs 18 residues. The V gene's germline CDR1 is MGHRA and CDR2 YSYEKL. The CDR3 DNA reads as TGCGCCAGCAGCCAACCCCAGGACATGGGTCCTTCTAATTCATCCCTCCACTTT. Translated, it gives CASSQPQDMGPSNSSLHF.

This clonotype has ten or more counts. V is TRBV12-3 or TRBV12-4 and J is TRBJ1-2; D might be TRBD1 (6 bases). V shed 5 bases and J shed 5 bases, with 12 bases lying between them. The CDR3 totals 13 residues. In DNA form, the CDR3 reads TGTGCCAGCAGTCCCCGGGACATATATGGCTACACCTTC. This codes for CASSPRDIYGYTF.

Many counts were recorded for this clonotype. The rearrangement joins TRBV6-1 to TRBJ2-5; TRBD2 might be the D (5 bases). Trimming removed 6 bases at V and 5 bases at J, with 13 bases between. Germline CDR1 MNHNS, CDR2 SASEGT. The CDR3 contains 13 residues. The CDR3 DNA is TGTGCCAGCAGACGGGAATTTGGGGAGACCCAGTACTTC. Protein sequence: CASRREFGETQYF.

This chain uses TRBV20-1 with TRBJ2-1; TRBD2 aligns across 13 bases. V lost 5 bases, J lost 9 bases, and 10 bases stayed unmatched. Germline values: CDR1 DFQATT, CDR2 SNEGSKA (reference sequence). The CDR3 covers 15 residues. The CDR3 here is CSAQATSGRASEQFF. In nucleotides, the CDR3 is TGCAGTGCTCAAGCAACTAGCGGGAGGGCTAGTGAGCAGTTCTTC.

The table lists this clonotype with many counts. A read error may account for a junction end that differs from germline. V gene TRBV10-3 combines with J gene TRBJ1-4, with TRBD1 matching 7 bases. Germline lookup yields CDR1 ENHRY and CDR2 SYGVKD. The length of the CDR3 is 13 residues. In DNA form, the CDR3 reads TGTGCCATCAGCAGGGGGGGCGGTGAAAAACTGTCTTTT. Translation: CAISRGGGEKLSF.

This clonotype has ten or more counts. The chain is built from TRBV4-2 and TRBJ2-1, with 9 bases aligning to TRBD2. Trimming at V came to 2 bases and at J to 2 bases, leaving 7 bases not matched to a gene. The CDR3 is made up of 17 amino acids. Germline V gene sequence: CDR1 LGHNA, CDR2 YNFKEQ. The CDR3 here is CASSQPLRLAAYNEQFF. CDR3 nucleotides: TGTGCCAGCAGCCAACCCCTTCGACTAGCGGCCTACAATGAGCAGTTCTTC.

This clonotype came up a few times. The V gene is TRBV5-1, the J gene TRBJ2-5; D is possibly TRBD1 (6 bases). Between the trimmed V and J ends, which lost 1 base and 4 bases, there was a span of 11 bases. Germline CDR1 SGHRS, CDR2 YFSETQ. The CDR3 is made up of 14 amino acids. In nucleotides, the CDR3 is TGCGCCAGCAGCTTGAACAGGGAAGGAGAGACCCAGTACTTC. Translating it yields CASSLNREGETQYF.

About this clonotype itself: The missing conserved phenylalanine or tryptophan at the end of this CDR3 makes a read error likely. The chain is built from TRBV7-2 and TRBJ1-2; 7 bases are shared with TRBD1. V trimming: 6 bases; J trimming: 3 bases; junction bases outside the gene matches: 7. The CDR3 runs 14 residues. The V gene's germline CDR1 is SGHTA and CDR2 FQGNSA. CDR3 amino acids: CASRTIGTDYGYTL. DNA for the CDR3: TGTGCCAGCAGGACTATCGGGACAGACTATGGCTACACCCTC.

This clonotype has a count of ten or more. The chain's CDR3 is CSVGGGGDSTGANVLTF. CDR3 DNA: TGCAGCGTGGGGGGGGGGGGGGATTCAACTGGGGCCAACGTCCTGACTTTC. V gene TRBV29-1 combines with J gene TRBJ2-6; 7 positions agree with TRBD2. The V gene end was trimmed by 6 bases and the J gene end by 2 bases; junction bases not matched to a gene: 13. The germline V gene has CDR1 SQVTM and CDR2 ANQGSEA. The CDR3 covers 17 residues.

This clonotype was recorded at least ten times. The chain is built from TRBV2 and TRBJ1-4; no definite D call. V shed 1 base and J shed 5 bases, with 8 bases lying between them. In germline, CDR1 is SNHLY, CDR2 FYNNEI. This CDR3 spans 14 amino acids. The CDR3 sequence: CASSEGVLNEKLFF. The CDR3 DNA reads TGTGCCAGCAGTGAAGGGGTTCTGAATGAAAAACTGTTTTTT. Complete variable domain (other parts from reference TRBV2 and TRBJ1-4): EPEVTQTPSHQVTQMGQEVILRCVPISNHLYFYWYRQILGQKVEFLVSFYNNEISEKSEIFDDQFSVERPDGSNFTLKIRSTKLEDSAMYFCASSEGVLNEKLFFGSGTQLSVL.

The chain recombines TRBV7-9 with TRBJ2-7; 14 bases are a match to TRBD2. The CDR3 totals 16 residues. After removal of 5 bases from V and 6 bases from J, the junction contained 9 bases not matched to a gene. Looked up from germline, CDR1 is SEHNR and CDR2 is FQNEAQ (reference sequence). CDR3 DNA sequence: TGTGCCAGCAGCCATAGACTAGCGGGAGGGCCGTCCGAGCAGTACTTC. Translated: CASSHRLAGGPSEQYF.

In its sample, this clonotype was seen many times. V is TRBV20-1 and J is TRBJ2-2; 9 nucleotides line up with TRBD1. Germline V gene sequence: CDR1 DFQATT, CDR2 SNEGSKA (reference sequence). V dropped 3 bases and J dropped 3; count of bases not matched to a gene: 5. The CDR3 is 15 residues long. Here the CDR3 reads CSASVWDRDTGELFF. The CDR3, as DNA: TGCAGTGCTAGTGTCTGGGACAGGGACACCGGGGAGCTGTTTTTT.

Comment on this clonotype: It may be a read error: a sequence one base away is much more abundant. The gene calls are TRBV2 and TRBJ2-2; TRBD1 might be the D (5 bases). The CDR3 sequence is 15 residues long. CDR1 and CDR2 from the germline V gene are SNHLY and FYNNEI. The CDR3 is CASTLGQTNTRELFF. The CDR3 nucleotides are TGTGCCAGCACTCTGGGGCAGACGAACACCAGGGAGCTGTTTTTT.

In this sample, this clonotype turned up many times. The chain couples TRBV24-1 to TRBJ2-5; the D is unclear. The V end was cut by 4 bases, the J end by 5 bases, with 10 bases between. CDR3 length: 13 residues. Germline assignment: CDR1 KGHDR and CDR2 SFDVKD. For the CDR3, the DNA is TGTGCCACCAGTGAATTGGACGGGGAGACCCAGTACTTC. Protein product: CATSELDGETQYF.

This clonotype was detected once. The chain combines TRBV5-1 with TRBJ1-5; D is perhaps TRBD1 (5 bases). The germline V and J ends were trimmed by 0 bases and 6 bases, with 13 bases remaining between them. This CDR3 contains 15 residues. Germline loops: CDR1 SGHRS, CDR2 YFSETQ. CDR3 amino acids: CASSLDQGSGQPQHF. The DNA of the CDR3 is TGCGCCAGCAGCTTGGATCAGGGATCGGGTCAGCCCCAGCATTTT.

In its sample, this clonotype was seen many times. This chain links TRBV20-1 with TRBJ2-7, with D possibly matching TRBD2 (6 bases). V gave up 4 bases and J gave up 2 bases, with 18 bases separating them. Looked up from germline, CDR1 is DFQATT and CDR2 is SNEGSKA (reference sequence). The CDR3 totals 15 residues. CDR3 nucleotide sequence: TGCAGTGCTACAAACGCGCGGGGAAACGCCTACGAGCAGTACTTC. Encoded protein: CSATNARGNAYEQYF.

The chain uses TRBV12-3 or TRBV12-4 and TRBJ1-2, with 8 bases identical to TRBD1. This CDR3 contains 14 residues. The V gene end was trimmed by 3 bases and the J gene end by 7 bases; junction bases not matched to a gene: 7. The CDR3 loop reads CASSFIGQGAGYTF. The DNA for the CDR3 is TGTGCCAGCAGTTTCATAGGACAGGGTGCTGGCTACACCTTC.

The chain combines TRBV10-3 with TRBJ2-6, with no clear D. The CDR3 extends over 17 amino acids. Trimming pared 3 bases from V and 0 bases from J, leaving 12 bases between. In germline, CDR1 is ENHRY, CDR2 SYGVKD. CDR3 in DNA: TGTGCCATCAGTGATCCCGGGCTGTGCTCTGGGGCCAACGTCCTGACTTTC. As protein: CAISDPGLCSGANVLTF.

This clonotype appeared a few times. Sequence at one end of the junction differs from germline and may be a read error. V and J are TRBV7-6 and TRBJ2-7; 8 nucleotides match TRBD1. This CDR3 is 15 amino acids long. Germline assignment: CDR1 SGHVS and CDR2 FNYEAQ. CDR3 DNA sequence: TGTGCCGGCAGCACCAGGGGGCCGAGCTCCTACGAGCAGTACTTC. This sequence encodes CAGSTRGPSSYEQYF.

Note on this clonotype: Since a much larger clone is just one base distant, this may be a read error. V is TRBV20-1 and J is TRBJ2-1; D is tentatively TRBD1 or TRBD2 (5 bases each). Trimming left V 4 bases short and J 2 bases short, with 18 bases between. This CDR3 spans 16 amino acids. Germline-derived CDR1 and CDR2 are DFQATT and SNEGSKA (reference sequence). CDR3 loop: CSAKTVAGTPYNEQFF. The DNA for the CDR3 is TGCAGTGCTAAGACCGTCGCAGGGACCCCCTACAATGAGCAGTTCTTC.

This clonotype was found a few times. A read error may be the cause here, since a much bigger clone is one base away. The chain links TRBV7-4 to TRBJ2-7; 7 nucleotides line up with TRBD2. Germline V CDR1 and CDR2: SGHVT, SQSDAQ. The CDR3 totals 15 residues. The CDR3 DNA sequence: TGTGCCAGCAGCTGCCGGGGGGTCCCCTCCTACGAGCAGCACTTC. The encoded protein is CASSCRGVPSYEQHF.

The gene calls are TRBV29-1 and TRBJ1-1, with 11 bases fitting TRBD1. The ends lost 7 bases at V and 0 bases at J; junction bases unmatched: 4. This CDR3 spans 14 amino acids. CDR1 is SQVTM and CDR2 is ANQGSEA in the germline V gene. CDR3 DNA: TGCAGCGACGGACAGGGGGCAATGAACACTGAAGCTTTCTTT. Its protein product is CSDGQGAMNTEAFF.

This clonotype appeared once. Since a much larger clone is just one base distant, this may be a read error. For the CDR3, the DNA is TGTGCCAGCAAAGGCTGGGACGAGCAGTACTTC. This codes for CASKGWDEQYF. The genes are TRBV6-2 or TRBV6-3 and TRBJ2-7; D uncertain. The CDR3 length is 11 residues. Germline V gene lookup returns CDR1 MNHEY and CDR2 SVGEGT. V was trimmed by 7 bases and J by 5 bases, leaving 9 bases between them.